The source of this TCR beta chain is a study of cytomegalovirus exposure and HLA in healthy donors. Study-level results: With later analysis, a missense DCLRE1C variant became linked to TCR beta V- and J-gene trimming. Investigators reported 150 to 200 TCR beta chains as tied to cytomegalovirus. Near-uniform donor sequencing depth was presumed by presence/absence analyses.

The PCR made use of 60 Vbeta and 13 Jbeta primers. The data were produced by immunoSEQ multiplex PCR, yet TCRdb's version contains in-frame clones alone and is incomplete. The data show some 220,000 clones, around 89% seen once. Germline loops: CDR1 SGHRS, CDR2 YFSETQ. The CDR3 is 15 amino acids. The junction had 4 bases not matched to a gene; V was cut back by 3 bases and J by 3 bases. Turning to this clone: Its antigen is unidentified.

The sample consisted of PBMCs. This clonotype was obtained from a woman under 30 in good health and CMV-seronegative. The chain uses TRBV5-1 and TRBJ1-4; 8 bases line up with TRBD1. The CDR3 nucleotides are TGCGCCAGCAGCTATGACAGGGGTTCTAATGAAAAACTGTTTTTT. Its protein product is CASSYDRGSNEKLFF. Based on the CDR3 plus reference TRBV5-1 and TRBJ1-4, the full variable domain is KAGVTQTPRYLIKTRGQQVTLSCSPISGHRSVSWYQQTPGQGLQFLFEYFSETQRNKGNFPGRFSGRQFSNSRSEMNVSTLELGDSALYLCASSYDRGSNEKLFFGSGTQLSVL.